What follows is one TCR beta chain and its context. The data were taken from a study of PD-L1 blockade in urothelial cancer. Study background: At 6 weeks and at 3 weeks (second dose) after treatment start, blood was analyzed. Reported median T cell count for blood samples was about 150,000.

TCRdb's table, derived via immunoSEQ multiplex PCR, lists solely in-frame clones and lacks some. The table lists around 50,000 clones, around 82% of them singletons. Time point specified: peripheral blood 6 weeks after treatment start. The cohort comprised individuals with locally advanced or metastatic urothelial carcinoma. Samples spanned pretreatment and treatment, with 1 to 8 time points per patient. Trimming removed 3 bases from V and 2 bases from J; junction bases left unmatched: 5. The CDR3 contains 18 residues. Germline loops: CDR1 SGHRS, CDR2 YFSETQ. Sequencing used PBMCs, obtained around atezolizumab (anti-PD-L1) treatment. This receptor was obtained from a man aged 50-59 years with urothelial cancer. The chain recombines TRBV5-1 with TRBJ2-2, with TRBD2 matching 15 bases. The CDR3 region is CASSSGLAGGPNTGELFF. The CDR3 region has the DNA TGCGCCAGCAGCTCGGGACTAGCGGGGGGTCCTAACACCGGGGAGCTGTTTTTT.